This T cell receptor beta chain emerged from a study of T cell repertoires in cytomegalovirus infection. In the study overall: CMV infection together with matching HLA type was indicated by public TCR beta signatures. Study-wide findings and caveats: The cumulative frequency of public TCR beta families identified carriers of CMV plus the relevant HLA.

The CDR3 consists of 16 residues. CDR1 SGHTA and CDR2 FQGNSA come from the germline V gene. V shed 7 bases and J 6 bases; nucleotides not matched to a gene: 11. Using its own MiXCR run on the reads, TCRdb lists one record per CDR3 protein. The table includes hundreds of thousands of distinct CDR3 sequences, about 33% detected once. As to this clonotype: No antigen is known for it.

Sample: cultured CD8+ T cells from PBMCs, taken from culture after CMV antigen stimulation. This clonotype was obtained from a human donor in good health (CMV status not recorded). Some clones in this sample may be carry-over from other donors' samples. The chain recombines TRBV7-2 with TRBJ2-2; 10 bases are shared with TRBD1. The CDR3 DNA is TGTGCCAGCAACTTCTCCCCCGGACAGGGGGCCGGGGAGCTGTTTTTT. Translation gives CASNFSPGQGAGELFF.